What follows are 28 T cell receptor beta chains derived from one specimen sequenced in a study of shared clonotypes between healthy human individuals (dated by TCRdb to 2020 to 2022). Libraries were constructed by the immunoSEQ multiplex PCR assay. TCRdb carries this immuneACCESS record with in-frame sequences only. Its versions omit some clonotypes, under half of them owing to an unresolved V gene in the studies checked, with the rest unexplained. The sample has 740,000 or so clones on record, 73% of them singletons. The leading ten clones occupy around 2% of the sample. The material sequenced was memory CD4+ T cells sorted from blood. The cell subset or site label on this specimen signifies: CD45RA-negative fraction. The receptors here all came from a woman aged 25 to 45 in good health.

This chain connects TRBV2 to TRBJ2-5; D gene uncertain. CDR1 and CDR2 from the germline V gene are SNHLY and FYNNEI. Trimming took off 9 bases at V and 2 bases at J, with 13 bases between the two ends. This CDR3 spans 13 amino acids. CDR3 loop: CASTLLLQETQYF. The CDR3 DNA reads TGTGCCAGTACCCTTCTGCTTCAAGAGACCCAGTACTTC.

The chain employs TRBV28 and TRBJ2-2; 9 positions match TRBD2. CDR3 length: 18 residues. Losses at the gene ends were 8 bases for V and 5 bases for J; bases not matched to a gene: 18. CDR1 is MDHEN and CDR2 is SYDVKM in the germline V gene. This chain's CDR3 is CASGGAGGPFVGTGELFF. The CDR3 DNA sequence: TGTGCCAGCGGCGGGGCGGGAGGGCCCTTTGTCGGGACCGGGGAGCTGTTTTTT.

In its sample, this clone was seen many times. The V gene is TRBV10-3, the J gene TRBJ2-7; 10 bases are shared with TRBD2. The CDR3 has 14 residues. CDR1 and CDR2 from the germline V gene are ENHRY and SYGVKD. V shed 5 bases and J 2 bases; nucleotides not matched to a gene: 3. For the CDR3, the DNA is TGTGCCATCAGTTCCGGGACTAGCGCCTACGAGCAGTACTTC. It codes for CAISSGTSAYEQYF.

This CDR3 is CASSYDRVGIKQYF. In DNA form, the CDR3 reads TGTGCCAGCAGTTATGACAGGGTTGGAATAAAGCAGTACTTC. The J gene is TRBJ2-7, the V gene TRBV6-5; 7 bases fit TRBD1. The CDR3 contains 14 residues. Per the germline V gene, CDR1 is MNHEY and CDR2 is SVGAGI. V shed 3 bases and J 8 bases; nucleotides not matched to a gene: 10.

This clone was seen a few times. V gene TRBV11-2 combines with J gene TRBJ2-2, with 10 nucleotides matching TRBD2. There are 15 residues in the CDR3. CDR1 is SGHAT and CDR2 is FQNNGV in the germline V gene. Germline trimming cut 3 bases from V and 6 bases from J; bases unmatched to any gene: 4. Here the CDR3 reads CASSLSSGSPGELFF. CDR3 DNA sequence: TGTGCCAGCAGCTTGTCTAGCGGGAGTCCCGGGGAGCTGTTTTTT. The variable domain in full, with the rest retrieved from reference TRBV11-2 and TRBJ2-2, is EAGVAQSPRYKIIEKRQSVAFWCNPISGHATLYWYQQILGQGPKLLIQFQNNGVVDDSQLPKDRFSAERLKGVDSTLKIQPAKLEDSAVYLCASSLSSGSPGELFFGEGSRLTVL.

V usage is TRBV2 and J usage is TRBJ1-4; no reliable D call. V lost 6 bases to trimming and J lost 0 bases, with 8 bases between them. This CDR3 spans 14 amino acids. In germline, CDR1 is SNHLY, CDR2 FYNNEI. The chain's CDR3 is CASSTYATNEKLFF. The CDR3 DNA follows: TGTGCCAGCAGCACATATGCAACTAATGAAAAACTGTTTTTT.

The chain uses TRBV9 and TRBJ2-2; 12 positions match TRBD2. V shed 4 bases, J shed 6 bases, and the junction held 7 bases outside the gene matches. The CDR3 covers 16 residues. Per the germline V gene, CDR1 is SGDLS and CDR2 is YYNGEE. CDR3 DNA sequence: TGTGCCAGCAGCCTTCGACTAGCGGGAGTCCCCGGGGAGCTGTTTTTT. This sequence encodes CASSLRLAGVPGELFF.

With regard to this clone: Relative to the germline gene, one junction end is altered; a read error may explain this. This chain joins TRBV7-9 and TRBJ2-7; D is ambiguous. CDR1 SEHNR and CDR2 FQNEAQ come from the germline V gene (reference sequence). The CDR3 extends over 12 amino acids. The CDR3 sequence is CAGSLVVDEQYF. CDR3 nucleotide sequence: TGTGCCGGCAGCTTAGTTGTGGACGAGCAGTACTTC. Using reference TRBV7-9 and TRBJ2-7 for the parts outside the CDR3, the full variable domain is DTGVSQNPRHKITKRGQNVTFRCDPISEHNRLYWYRQTLGQGPEFLTYFQNEAQLEKSRLLSDRFSAERPKGSFSTLEIQRTEQGDSAMYLCAGSLVVDEQYFGPGTRLTVT.

The V and J genes are TRBV5-6 and TRBJ2-5; 9 bases are shared with TRBD2. The CDR3 consists of 14 residues. Germline CDR1 is SGHDT and CDR2 is YYEEEE. V dropped 3 bases and J dropped 1; count of bases not matched to a gene: 1. The CDR3: CASSWREGQETQYF. The CDR3 DNA reads TGTGCCAGCAGCTGGCGGGAGGGCCAAGAGACCCAGTACTTC.

Worth noting for this clone: An end of the junction does not agree with germline; a read error may underlie this. This sequence joins TRBV6-1 and TRBJ2-3; the D gene is possibly TRBD1 (6 bases). CDR3 length: 15 residues. CDR1 MNHNS and CDR2 SASEGT come from the germline V gene. This CDR3 is CASSEGGGVVDMQYF. In nucleotides, the CDR3 is TGTGCCAGCAGTGAAGGAGGGGGAGTGGTAGATATGCAGTATTTT.

The chain is built from TRBV5-4 and TRBJ1-5; D gene unclear. The CDR3 extends over 15 amino acids. Trimming pared 3 bases from V and 2 bases from J, leaving 12 bases between. The germline CDR1 and CDR2 sequences are SGHNT and YYREEE (reference sequence). The DNA for the CDR3 is TGTGCCAGCAGCTATGACCCGGGTGGCAATCAGCCCCAGCATTTT. Translated, it gives CASSYDPGGNQPQHF. The full variable domain, its missing parts supplied by reference TRBV5-4 and TRBJ1-5, is ETGVTQSPTHLIKTRGQQVTLRCSSQSGHNTVSWYQQALGQGPQFIFQYYREEENGRGNFPPRFSGLQFPNYSSELNVNALELDDSALYLCASSYDPGGNQPQHFGDGTRLSIL.

The V call is TRBV30, the J call TRBJ1-2, with D tentatively TRBD1 (5 bases). The CDR3 contains 12 residues. Germline CDR1 reads GTSNPN; CDR2 reads SVGIG (reference sequence). Trimming pared 4 bases from V and 6 bases from J, leaving 12 bases between. CDR3 coding DNA: TGTGCCTGGACCGGGACCCTTGATGGCTACACCTTC. Residues: CAWTGTLDGYTF.

This clone was counted many times. J is TRBJ1-1 and V is TRBV28; D may be TRBD1 (5 bases). The V gene lost 5 bases and the J gene lost 2 bases, with 15 bases spanning the gap. Germline assignment: CDR1 MDHEN and CDR2 SYDVKM. This CDR3 has 15 amino acids. The CDR3 loop is CASSAPRQPNTEAFF. The CDR3 nucleotides are TGTGCCAGCAGTGCCCCCAGACAGCCAAACACTGAAGCTTTCTTT.

The rearrangement joins TRBV4-2 to TRBJ2-2, with D uncertain. The CDR3 is 16 residues long. CDR1 and CDR2 from the germline V gene are LGHNA and YNFKEQ. Trimming took 0 bases from V and 4 from J, leaving 12 bases between them. The CDR3 sequence is CASSQDMLGITGELFF. In DNA form, the CDR3 reads TGTGCCAGCAGCCAAGACATGTTGGGAATCACCGGGGAGCTGTTTTTT.

The rearrangement uses TRBV7-2 and TRBJ1-5, with a weak D call TRBD1 (6 bases). This CDR3 has 15 amino acids. Between the trimmed V and J ends, which lost 3 bases and 4 bases, there was a span of 13 bases. CDR1 and CDR2 from the germline V gene are SGHTA and FQGNSA. The CDR3 bases are TGTGCCAGCAGCTTGGCGGGGACACAAAATCAGCCCCAGCATTTT. Translating gives CASSLAGTQNQPQHF.

The chain has TRBV2 and TRBJ2-2, with TRBD1 matching 7 bases. V was clipped by 5 bases and J by 4 bases; unmatched bases: 7. Germline V lookup: CDR1 SNHLY, CDR2 FYNNEI. CDR3 length: 15 amino acids. CDR3 sequence reads: CASSLGQVPTGELFF. CDR3 sequence (DNA): TGTGCCAGCAGTCTTGGACAGGTTCCCACCGGGGAGCTGTTTTTT.

This CDR3 reads CTLNRLEAFF. The CDR3 DNA is TGCACCTTGAACCGACTTGAAGCTTTCTTT. The V gene is TRBV20-1, the J gene TRBJ1-1, with unresolved D. CDR3 length equals 10 residues. The germline V gene has CDR1 DFQATT and CDR2 SNEGSKA (reference sequence).

This clone was recorded at least ten times. The V call is TRBV6-1, the J call TRBJ2-3; TRBD1 matches at 11 bases. The V gene end was trimmed by 1 base and the J gene end by 6 bases; junction bases not matched to a gene: 3. There are 15 residues in the CDR3. The germline V gene encodes CDR1 MNHNS and CDR2 SASEGT. This CDR3 reads CASSEGTGGADTQYF. CDR3 in DNA: TGTGCCAGCAGTGAAGGGACAGGGGGCGCGGATACGCAGTATTTT.

The chain combines TRBV28 with TRBJ2-7; a possible D gene is TRBD2 (5 bases). The CDR3 is 13 amino acids. Germline assignment: CDR1 MDHEN and CDR2 SYDVKM. The V end lost 10 bases, the J end lost 5 bases, and 18 bases lay between the germline ends. In DNA, the CDR3 is TGTGCCACGTTATCTAGCATTACCCACGAGCAGTACTTC. Translated, it gives CATLSSITHEQYF.

The rearrangement joins TRBV5-1 to TRBJ2-1, with D possibly being TRBD2 (6 bases). This CDR3 region has 14 residues. The germline gives CDR1 SGHRS, CDR2 YFSETQ. The V end lost 0 bases, the J end lost 7 bases, and 11 bases lay between the germline ends. CDR3 protein: CASSLAGTLNEQFF. The CDR3, as DNA: TGCGCCAGCAGCTTGGCCGGGACTCTTAATGAGCAGTTCTTC.

This rearrangement joins TRBV18 to TRBJ1-1; the D is unclear. The V and J ends lost 5 bases and 7 bases respectively, with 8 bases between them. From germline, CDR1 is KGHSH and CDR2 LQKENI. The CDR3 has 11 amino acids. The CDR3 nucleotides are TGTGCCAGCTCATCACAGCTTGAAGCTTTCTTT. Translating gives CASSSQLEAFF.

The chain carries TRBV4-1 and TRBJ2-5; 10 bases fit TRBD2. CDR1 is MGHRA and CDR2 is YSYEKL in the germline V gene. This CDR3 comprises 17 residues. J was trimmed by 5 bases and V by 2 bases; bases with no gene match: 11. This chain's CDR3 is CASSQNLLLAGEETQYF. Here the CDR3 DNA reads TGCGCCAGCAGCCAAAATCTTTTGCTAGCGGGAGAGGAGACCCAGTACTTC.

The count of this clone is one. The chain couples TRBV6-1 to TRBJ1-2, with a possible D match to TRBD1 (6 bases). Germline V lookup: CDR1 MNHNS, CDR2 SASEGT. The CDR3 runs 17 residues. The V gene lost 2 bases and the J gene lost 0 bases, with 16 bases spanning the gap. CDR3 sequence: CASSETGQKLSNYGYTF. CDR3 nucleotides: TGTGCCAGCAGTGAAACGGGACAAAAGTTATCTAACTATGGCTACACCTTC.

The rearrangement links TRBV6-5 to TRBJ1-4, with D possibly being TRBD1 (5 bases). The CDR3 has 13 amino acids. V was trimmed by 5 bases and J by 7 bases, leaving 11 bases between them. The V gene's germline CDR1 is MNHEY and CDR2 SVGAGI. DNA of the CDR3: TGTGCCAGCAGTACAGCAGGGTCTGAAAAACTGTTTTTT. Translation: CASSTAGSEKLFF.

This chain joins TRBV7-2 and TRBJ2-7; D remains unclear. V was pared by 5 bases and J by 4 bases, with 15 bases between. The CDR3 covers 14 residues. Germline lookup yields CDR1 SGHTA and CDR2 FQGNSA. CDR3 in amino acids: CASSAPGRAYEQYF. In nucleotides, the CDR3 is TGTGCCAGCAGCGCACCGGGCCGCGCTTACGAGCAGTACTTC.

The chain joins TRBV6-4 to TRBJ2-7; TRBD2 matches 7 bases. Germline values: CDR1 MRHNA, CDR2 SNTAGT. The CDR3 has 17 amino acids. The junction had 16 bases not matched to a gene; V was cut back by 6 bases and J by 2 bases. The CDR3 region has the DNA TGTGCCAGCAGGACTCAACCGTGGGAGGGCTTCACCTACGAGCAGTACTTC. Translation gives CASRTQPWEGFTYEQYF.

The sample holds a few counts of this clone. This chain uses TRBV4-1 with TRBJ2-1; TRBD1 might be the D (5 bases). Trimming left V 3 bases short and J 8 bases short, with 17 bases between. Germline assignment: CDR1 MGHRA and CDR2 YSYEKL. CDR3 length: 15 amino acids. CDR3 in DNA: TGCGCCAGCAGCCACTCAGGGTCACGACGCGATGAGCAGTTCTTC. This sequence encodes CASSHSGSRRDEQFF.

The CDR3 DNA reads TGTGCCAGCAGCTACCAAGGGACCGGGGAGCTGTTTTTT. It encodes CASSYQGTGELFF. J is TRBJ2-2 and V is TRBV5-4; D ambiguous. The germline CDR1 and CDR2 sequences are SGHNT and YYREEE (reference sequence). The CDR3 is 13 amino acids. V was pared by 3 bases and J by 5 bases, with 8 bases between.